This TCR beta chain was sequenced in a study of cytomegalovirus exposure and HLA in healthy donors. Study-wide findings and caveats: In an earlier analysis, productive rearrangement rates for most beta V segments clustered near 90% or 30%.

V was cut by 8 bases and J by 1 base, with 14 bases left in between. The CDR3 length is 14 residues. The germline V gene encodes CDR1 LNHDA and CDR2 SQIVND (reference sequence). About this clone itself: Its antigen is unknown.

Use of 60 Vbeta and 13 Jbeta primers characterized the PCR. Clones were sequenced by immunoSEQ multiplex PCR, and TCRdb holds only the in-frame ones, with some missing. The sample has around 95,000 clones, around 81% seen once. The J gene is TRBJ1-1, the V gene TRBV19; possibly TRBD1 for D (6 bases). The TCR was taken from a female donor in good health and CMV-seropositive. Sequences were obtained from PBMCs. The CDR3 sequence: CASQQGFANTEAFF. The CDR3 DNA sequence: TGTGCCAGTCAACAGGGTTTTGCGAACACTGAAGCTTTCTTT.